The clone carrying this T cell receptor (beta chain) showed up just once. What it binds is unknown. The source of the sample is a study of Ad26.COV2.S vaccination and SARS-CoV-2 variants. In the study overall: Participants got Ad26.COV2.S intramuscularly, once or twice 56 days apart. Overall study results and limits: The TCR breadth and depth analyses may have produced an underestimate of total T cell responses. While placebo recipients had lower spike-specific TCR breadth, vaccine recipients had more. Marked by substantial breadth, spike-specific CD8+ and CD4+ T cell responses were reportedly seen after vaccination.

The table came from immunoSEQ multiplex PCR; TCRdb's copy has only in-frame clones and leaves some out. The sample contains around 250,000 clones, roughly 86% of which appear only once. Treatment defined: 15 to 20 received Ad26.COV2.S at low or high dose, single or two shots; about 5 received placebo; per-sample allocation not given. Sampling happened 63 days after the first vaccine or placebo injection. This CDR3 spans 16 amino acids. Germline V gene sequence: CDR1 SGHKS, CDR2 YYEKEE (reference sequence). Trimming took off 0 bases at V and 4 bases at J, with 13 bases between the two ends. The chain links TRBV5-5 to TRBJ2-2, with a weak D call TRBD1 (5 bases). The TCR sequence derives from a person aged 18-65 years who received the Ad26.COV2.S COVID-19 vaccine or a placebo. The sequences come from peripheral blood, collected in a trial of Ad26.COV2.S vaccine versus placebo. The CDR3 coding sequence is TGTGCCAGCAGCTTGGGCTTCACAAGGGGCACCGGGGAGCTGTTTTTT. It is translated as CASSLGFTRGTGELFF.